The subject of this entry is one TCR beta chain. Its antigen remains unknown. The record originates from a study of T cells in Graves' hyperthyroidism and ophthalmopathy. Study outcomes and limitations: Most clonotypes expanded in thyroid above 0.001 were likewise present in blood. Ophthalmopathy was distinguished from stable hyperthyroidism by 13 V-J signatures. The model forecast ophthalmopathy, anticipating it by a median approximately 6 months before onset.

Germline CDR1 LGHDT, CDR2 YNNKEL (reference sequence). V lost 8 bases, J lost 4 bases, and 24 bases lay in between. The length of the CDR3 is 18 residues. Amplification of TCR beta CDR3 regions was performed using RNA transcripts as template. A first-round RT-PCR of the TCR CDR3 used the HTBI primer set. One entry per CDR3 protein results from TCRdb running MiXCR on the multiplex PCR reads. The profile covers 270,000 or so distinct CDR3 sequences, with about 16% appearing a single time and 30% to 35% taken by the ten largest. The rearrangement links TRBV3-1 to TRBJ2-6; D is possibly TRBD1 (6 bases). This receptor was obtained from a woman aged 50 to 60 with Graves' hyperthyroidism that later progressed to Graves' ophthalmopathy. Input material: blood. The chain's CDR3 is CASSPEARGWAGANVLTF. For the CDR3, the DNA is TGTGCCAGCTCACCAGAGGCCAGGGGTTGGGCCGGGGCCAACGTCCTGACTTTC.